These 28 T cell receptor beta chains were all obtained from the same sample, sequenced in a study of T cells in Graves' hyperthyroidism and ophthalmopathy. What was amplified from RNA transcripts were TCR beta CDR3 regions. HTBI primers were used for first-round RT-PCR of the TCR CDR3. TCRdb ran MiXCR on the multiplex PCR reads and lists one entry per CDR3 protein. The table has fewer than 400,000 distinct CDR3 sequences, 16% seen once. Sequencing was carried out using blood. These receptors came from a man aged 30 to 39 with Graves' hyperthyroidism.

This clonotype came up many times. The chain couples TRBV5-1 to TRBJ2-7; 12 bases agree with TRBD2. This CDR3 is 18 amino acids long. Germline-derived CDR1 and CDR2 are SGHRS and YFSETQ. V lost 0 bases and J lost 0; bases outside the gene matches: 7. CDR3 protein: CASSLVPSGRVDSYEQYF. CDR3 DNA: TGCGCCAGCAGCTTGGTTCCTAGCGGGAGGGTCGACTCCTACGAGCAGTACTTC.

In this sample, this clonotype turned up many times. V gene TRBV7-9 combines with J gene TRBJ2-2; D perhaps matches TRBD1 (6 bases). CDR3 length: 15 amino acids. Trimming took off 3 bases at V and 3 bases at J, with 11 bases between the two ends. Germline CDR1 is SEHNR and CDR2 is FQNEAQ (reference sequence). Written as DNA, the CDR3 is TGTGCCAGCAGCTTCCGGGACACCCACACCGGGGAGCTGTTTTTT. It codes for CASSFRDTHTGELFF.

There are many counts of this clonotype. This chain links TRBV7-3 with TRBJ2-7; 9 bases agree with TRBD1. The germline gives CDR1 SGHTA, CDR2 FQGTGA. V shed 5 bases and J 7 bases; nucleotides not matched to a gene: 9. CDR3 length: 14 amino acids. CDR3 amino acids: CASSPGQGQGEQYF. For the CDR3, the DNA is TGTGCCAGCAGCCCTGGACAGGGGCAGGGGGAGCAGTACTTC.

This clonotype was seen a few times. This rearrangement joins TRBV20-1 to TRBJ2-1, with D unclear. V lost 2 bases and J 5 bases, leaving 7 bases between the germline ends. There are 12 residues in the CDR3. CDR1 is DFQATT, CDR2 SNEGSKA, per germline (reference sequence). The DNA of the CDR3 is TGCAGTGCTAGATGGCCCAACAATGAGCAGTTCTTC. This encodes CSARWPNNEQFF.

V gene TRBV7-8 combines with J gene TRBJ2-2; no reliable D call. Trimming pared 1 base from V and 3 bases from J, leaving 12 bases between. Per the germline V gene, CDR1 is SGHVS and CDR2 is FQNEAQ. This CDR3 has 16 amino acids. CDR3 protein: CASSLGREPYTGELFF. CDR3 bases: TGTGCCAGCAGCTTAGGTAGAGAACCCTACACCGGGGAGCTGTTTTTT.

This clonotype was recorded a few times. One junction end disagrees with the germline gene, perhaps due to a read error. The V call is TRBV7-7, the J call TRBJ2-7; D is unresolved. The CDR3 length is 13 residues. CDR1 is SSHAT and CDR2 is FNYEAQ in the germline V gene (reference sequence). CDR3 sequence (DNA): TGTGCTAGCAGCCAGAGTCAGGTCCCCGAGCAGTACTTC. It encodes CASSQSQVPEQYF.

Ten or more counts support this clonotype. This rearrangement joins TRBV11-2 to TRBJ2-7; possibly TRBD2 for D (5 bases). The CDR3 totals 12 residues. Trimming pared 4 bases from V and 5 bases from J, leaving 9 bases between. Germline assignment: CDR1 SGHAT and CDR2 FQNNGV. For the CDR3, the DNA is TGTGCCAGCAGCTACACGGGGAACGAGCAGTACTTC. Its protein product is CASSYTGNEQYF.

This clonotype was observed at least ten times. The chain combines TRBV13 with TRBJ1-1; TRBD1 matches 7 bases. Germline V gene sequence: CDR1 PRHDT, CDR2 FYEKMQ (reference sequence). The CDR3 sequence is 14 residues long. The junction had 5 bases not matched to a gene; V was cut back by 3 bases and J by 4 bases. The CDR3 nucleotides are TGTGCCAGCAGCTTCAGGGGGGTGGGCACTGAAGCTTTCTTT. Protein: CASSFRGVGTEAFF.

Ten or more counts support this clonotype. This chain links TRBV20-1 with TRBJ2-7; D may be TRBD1 (6 bases). Trimming took 0 bases from V and 6 from J, leaving 12 bases between them. The CDR3 is 13 amino acids. Germline V CDR1 and CDR2: DFQATT, SNEGSKA (reference sequence). The CDR3 is CSAREYRVSEQYF. In nucleotides, the CDR3 is TGCAGTGCTAGAGAGTACAGGGTCAGCGAGCAGTACTTC.

This clonotype was detected ten times or more. The J gene is TRBJ2-3, the V gene TRBV30; 7 nucleotides line up with TRBD2. The CDR3 loop spans 17 amino acids. Germline lookup yields CDR1 GTSNPN and CDR2 SVGIG (reference sequence). Losses at the gene ends were 1 base for V and 2 bases for J; bases not matched to a gene: 12. CDR3 loop: CAWSGYHGTIPTDTQYF. Written as DNA, the CDR3 is TGTGCCTGGAGTGGCTATCACGGGACTATCCCCACAGATACGCAGTATTTT.

This clonotype was seen at least ten times. This sequence joins TRBV18 and TRBJ2-2, with 13 positions matching TRBD2. Trimming took 6 bases from V and 7 from J; bases not matched to a gene: 5. Germline V lookup: CDR1 KGHSH, CDR2 LQKENI. The CDR3 contains 15 residues. CDR3 DNA sequence: TGTGCCAGCTCCCCCGGACTAGCGGGAGTCGGGGAGCTGTTTTTT. Its translation is CASSPGLAGVGELFF.

The chain recombines TRBV7-9 with TRBJ2-4, with D unresolved. From germline, CDR1 is SEHNR and CDR2 FQNEAQ (reference sequence). The CDR3 is made up of 11 amino acids. Trimming took off 5 bases at V and 5 bases at J, with 4 bases between the two ends. CDR3 protein: CASSRENIQYF. The CDR3 DNA is TGTGCCAGCAGCCGTGAAAACATTCAGTACTTC. Full variable domain (remainder filled in from reference TRBV7-9 and TRBJ2-4): DTGVSQNPRHKITKRGQNVTFRCDPISEHNRLYWYRQTLGQGPEFLTYFQNEAQLEKSRLLSDRFSAERPKGSFSTLEIQRTEQGDSAMYLCASSRENIQYFGAGTRLSVL.

There are many counts of this clonotype. This sequence joins TRBV5-1 and TRBJ1-5; 11 bases align to TRBD1. CDR3 length: 17 amino acids. Germline lookup yields CDR1 SGHRS and CDR2 YFSETQ. V shed 4 bases, J shed 2 bases, and the junction held 8 bases outside the gene matches. This CDR3 reads CASSPGTGGLGNQPQHF. The CDR3 DNA follows: TGCGCCAGCAGCCCTGGGACAGGGGGACTGGGCAATCAGCCCCAGCATTTT.

The chain has TRBV2 and TRBJ1-1, with D possibly being TRBD1 (5 bases). Trimming removed 7 bases at V and 10 bases at J, with 19 bases between. Germline V lookup: CDR1 SNHLY, CDR2 FYNNEI. The CDR3 consists of 13 residues. The CDR3 DNA reads as TGTGCCAGCACCCTCGGGGACCTCTATGGAGCTTTCTTT. This translates into CASTLGDLYGAFF.

Ten or more counts support this clonotype. This rearrangement joins TRBV18 to TRBJ2-7; D might be TRBD1 or TRBD2, each matching 5 bases. CDR1 is KGHSH and CDR2 is LQKENI in the germline V gene. V dropped 1 base and J dropped 1 base, with 8 bases sitting between them. The length of the CDR3 is 14 residues. The chain's CDR3 is CASSPLGVSYEQYF. In nucleotides, the CDR3 is TGTGCCAGCTCACCACTGGGGGTTTCCTACGAGCAGTACTTC.

This clonotype has a handful of counts. V is TRBV7-8 and J is TRBJ2-5; perhaps TRBD2 as D (6 bases). V lost 0 bases and J lost 2, with 16 bases in between. Germline V CDR1 and CDR2: SGHVS, FQNEAQ. This CDR3 spans 17 amino acids. In DNA form, the CDR3 reads TGTGCCAGCAGCTTAGCGCCGGCGACTAGAGCACAAGAGACCCAGTACTTC. It specifies CASSLAPATRAQETQYF. Complete variable domain (other parts from reference TRBV7-8 and TRBJ2-5): GAGVSQSPRYKVAKRGQDVALRCDPISGHVSLFWYQQALGQGPEFLTYFQNEAQLDKSGLPSDRFFAERPEGSVSTLKIQRTQQEDSAVYLCASSLAPATRAQETQYFGPGTRLLVL.

This rearrangement joins TRBV18 to TRBJ2-2; a possible D gene is TRBD1 (5 bases). V lost 5 bases and J 3 bases, leaving 13 bases between the germline ends. CDR3 size: 15 residues. Germline CDR1 is KGHSH and CDR2 is LQKENI. The CDR3 DNA sequence: TGTGCCAGCTCATTACAGGCGGCCGACACCGGGGAGCTGTTTTTT. Translating gives CASSLQAADTGELFF.

The chain is built from TRBV6-1 and TRBJ2-1; D gene unclear. V was shortened by 5 bases and J by 4 bases, with 9 bases between the two germline ends. The CDR3 has 13 residues. Germline V CDR1 and CDR2: MNHNS, SASEGT. The CDR3 nucleotides read TGTGCCAGCAGTTCAGGTTTATACAATGAGCAGTTCTTC. It translates to CASSSGLYNEQFF.

The table lists this clonotype with a few counts. The CDR3 sequence: CASSWGSGDGYTF. CDR3 nucleotides: TGTGCCAGCAGCTGGGGGTCGGGAGATGGCTACACCTTC. The chain links TRBV5-6 to TRBJ1-2; TRBD1 might be the D (5 bases). The CDR3 runs 13 residues. Germline CDR1 reads SGHDT; CDR2 reads YYEEEE. V was shortened by 3 bases and J by 6 bases, with 12 bases between the two germline ends. Supplemented by reference TRBV5-6 and TRBJ1-2, the full variable domain reads DAGVTQSPTHLIKTRGQQVTLRCSPKSGHDTVSWYQQALGQGPQFIFQYYEEEERQRGNFPDRFSGHQFPNYSSELNVNALLLGDSALYLCASSWGSGDGYTFGSGTRLTVV.

This chain links TRBV27 with TRBJ2-6; 11 bases line up with TRBD1. Germline V gene data show CDR1 as MNHEY and CDR2 as SMNVEV (reference sequence). With 7 bases clipped from V and 2 bases from J, the junction kept 7 bases outside the gene matches. The CDR3 contains 17 residues. The CDR3 loop reads CASKPLGQGAGANVLTF. The CDR3 coding sequence is TGTGCCAGCAAGCCCTTGGGACAGGGGGCTGGGGCCAACGTCCTGACTTTC.

The genes are TRBV5-1 and TRBJ1-1; D ambiguous. Germline loops: CDR1 SGHRS, CDR2 YFSETQ. The CDR3 contains 15 residues. The germline V and J ends were trimmed by 1 base and 3 bases, with 13 bases remaining between them. The chain's CDR3 is CASSLSAGHHTEAFF. The CDR3 coding sequence is TGCGCCAGCAGCTTGTCGGCAGGCCACCACACTGAAGCTTTCTTT.

This clonotype has more than one count but fewer than ten. The V call is TRBV10-3, the J call TRBJ1-5; 8 bases fit TRBD1. There are 13 residues in the CDR3. Germline values: CDR1 ENHRY, CDR2 SYGVKD. V lost 7 bases, J lost 5 bases, and 4 bases stayed unmatched. Here the CDR3 reads CAITDREDQPQHF. The CDR3 DNA sequence: TGTGCCATCACGGACAGGGAGGATCAGCCCCAGCATTTT.

This clonotype was detected many times. The chain has TRBV7-2 and TRBJ2-3; D is undetermined. The CDR3 runs 13 residues. Trimming took off 5 bases at V and 6 bases at J, with 12 bases between the two ends. Germline V lookup: CDR1 SGHTA, CDR2 FQGNSA. The CDR3 loop reads CASSPQTPDTQYF. The CDR3 region has the DNA TGTGCCAGCAGCCCGCAAACCCCTGATACGCAGTATTTT. The variable domain in full, completed from reference TRBV7-2 and TRBJ2-3, reads GAGVSQSPSNKVTEKGKDVELRCDPISGHTALYWYRQSLGQGLEFLIYFQGNSAPDKSGLPSDRFSAERTGGSVSTLTIQRTQQEDSAVYLCASSPQTPDTQYFGPGTRLTVL.

This clonotype was observed a handful of times. The chain recombines TRBV25-1 with TRBJ2-7; tentatively, D is TRBD2 (5 bases). The germline V gene has CDR1 MGHDK and CDR2 SYGVNS. This CDR3 region has 13 residues. Trimming cost V 3 bases and J 2 bases, with 8 bases left between them. In nucleotides, the CDR3 is TGTGCCAGCAGTGACTCCGGGACCTACGAGCAGTACTTC. This translates into CASSDSGTYEQYF.

In its sample, this clonotype was seen a few times. Germline and junction disagree at one end, which may indicate a read error. J is TRBJ2-2 and V is TRBV3-1; TRBD1 matches 10 bases. Germline V lookup: CDR1 LGHDT, CDR2 YNNKEL (reference sequence). The CDR3 is made up of 14 amino acids. CDR3 nucleotides: TGTGCCAGCAGCCAAGATAATAGAGGGACAGGGGCGATTTTT. Amino acids: CASSQDNRGTGAIF.

The sample holds many counts of this clonotype. This chain joins TRBV13 and TRBJ2-5; 12 positions agree with TRBD1. J gave up 5 bases and V 2 bases, and 6 bases lay outside the gene matches. This CDR3 contains 16 residues. Per germline, CDR1 PRHDT and CDR2 FYEKMQ (reference sequence). The CDR3 DNA follows: TGTGCCAGCAGCTTATCGGGACAGGGGGCCGAGGAGACCCAGTACTTC. Translated, it gives CASSLSGQGAEETQYF.

The genes are TRBV5-1 and TRBJ1-6; TRBD1 agrees at 8 bases. The CDR3 runs to 17 residues. V lost 0 bases, J lost 9 bases, and 11 bases stayed unmatched. Germline lookup yields CDR1 SGHRS and CDR2 YFSETQ. CDR3 coding DNA: TGCGCCAGCAGCTTGGGCCACGGGACAGGTCGGGCTTCACCCCTCCACTTT. It codes for CASSLGHGTGRASPLHF. Full variable domain (outside the CDR3, taken from reference TRBV5-1 and TRBJ1-6): KAGVTQTPRYLIKTRGQQVTLSCSPISGHRSVSWYQQTPGQGLQFLFEYFSETQRNKGNFPGRFSGRQFSNSRSEMNVSTLELGDSALYLCASSLGHGTGRASPLHFGNGTRLTVT.

This clonotype was seen repeatedly, ten times or more. The chain links TRBV28 to TRBJ2-2; a possible D gene is TRBD2 (7 bases). Looked up from germline, CDR1 is MDHEN and CDR2 is SYDVKM. Trimming stripped 1 base from V and 7 bases from J, with 16 bases between. This CDR3 has 16 residues. DNA of the CDR3: TGTGCCAGCAGTTTATCGCCCGGGGGGCAGAACGGGGAGCTGTTTTTT. Translation gives CASSLSPGGQNGELFF.